This T cell receptor (beta chain) stems from a study of cytomegalovirus exposure and HLA in healthy donors. General study results and limits: In a later analysis, TCR beta V- and J-gene trimming was associated with a missense DCLRE1C variant. The likely origin of a cluster of highly shared sequence variants was a sequencing artifact. It was shown in a later analysis that HLA-associated TCR beta chains were more clonally expanded than other, equally common chains.

As regards this clone: As yet, its antigen is unknown.

Vbeta (60) and Jbeta (13) primers were used in the PCR. Profiled with immunoSEQ multiplex PCR; TCRdb holds only in-frame clones, not every one. The top ten clones hold about 2.1% of a sample with about 270,000 clones, 65% to 85% of them seen once. The germline V gene encodes CDR1 GTSNPN and CDR2 SVGIG (reference sequence). V lost 4 bases to trimming and J lost 9 bases, with 22 bases between them. The CDR3 loop spans 15 amino acids. The rearrangement uses TRBV30 and TRBJ2-1, with D possibly matching TRBD1 (7 bases). The receptor was derived from a female donor in good health and CMV-seronegative. Sequences were obtained from PBMCs. In DNA form, the CDR3 reads TGTGCCTGGACCCCTGGAGGGGGCAGGCGGAGTGAGCAGTTCTTC. Protein product: CAWTPGGGRRSEQFF. Drawing the rest from reference TRBV30 and TRBJ2-1, the complete variable domain is SQTIHQWPATLVQPVGSPLSLECTVEGTSNPNLYWYRQAAGRGLQLLFYSVGIGQISSEVPQNLSASRPQDRQFILSSKKLLLSDSGFYLCAWTPGGGRRSEQFFGPGTRLTVL.